These T cell receptor beta chains were read from a single sample in a study of shared clonotypes between healthy human individuals. Clones were sequenced by immunoSEQ multiplex PCR, and TCRdb holds only the in-frame ones, with some missing. The sample holds some 1.1 million clones, about 80% seen once. The specimen sequenced was memory CD4+ T cells from PBMCs. Receptors were obtained from a man between 18 and 29 years old in good health. Some clones in this sample may be carry-over from other donors' samples. CDR3s include the opening cysteine and the closing phenylalanine or tryptophan. A D gene is named only where the DNA matches it firmly. Expanded clones get a size class; other rows say once, few or many, or leave the size out.

j_call d_call v_call clone_size cdr3_aa cdr3_nt
TRBJ1-5 NA TRBV6-1 NA CASSESPQGNQPQHF TGTGCCAGCAGTGAAAGCCCCCAGGGAAATCAGCCCCAGCATTTT
TRBJ1-1 NA TRBV18 NA CASSPAVNTEAFF TGTGCCAGCTCACCGGCGGTGAACACTGAAGCTTTCTTT
TRBJ2-5 NA TRBV2 NA CASSGDSGETQYF TGTGCCAGCAGCGGAGACAGCGGGGAGACCCAGTACTTC
TRBJ2-3 TRBD1 TRBV7-9 NA CASSLDRGHADTQYF TGTGCCAGCAGCCTTGACAGGGGGCATGCAGATACGCAGTATTTT
TRBJ2-5 NA TRBV28 once CASSEGQRETQYF TGTGCCAGCAGTGAGGGGCAGCGGGAGACCCAGTACTTC
TRBJ1-1 NA TRBV29-1 once CSVSRVTNTEAFF TGCAGCGTGTCGCGGGTCACGAACACTGAAGCTTTCTTT
TRBJ2-1 NA TRBV20-1 NA CSAPRDNEQFF TGCAGTGCCCCCCGGGACAATGAGCAGTTCTTC
TRBJ1-4 NA TRBV5-1 few CASSPETTTNEKLFF TGCGCCAGCAGCCCCGAGACAACAACTAATGAAAAACTGTTTTTT
TRBJ1-5 TRBD1 TRBV25-1 few CASSVGQGTAQHF TGTGCCAGCAGTGTGGGACAGGGGACGGCCCAGCATTTT
TRBJ1-5 NA TRBV6-1 many CASSEMLASNQPQHF TGTGCCAGCAGTGAAATGTTGGCTAGCAATCAGCCCCAGCATTTT
TRBJ2-1 TRBD2 TRBV2 NA CASSTAGLGGNEQFF TGTGCCAGCAGCACAGCGGGACTAGGCGGGAATGAGCAGTTCTTC
TRBJ2-5 TRBD2 TRBV11-2 NA CASSSQREYQETQYF TGTGCCAGCAGCTCCCAGCGGGAGTACCAAGAGACCCAGTACTTC
TRBJ2-3 TRBD2 TRBV10-3 NA CAISGLAGEATDTQYF TGTGCCATCAGTGGACTAGCGGGGGAAGCCACAGATACGCAGTATTTT
TRBJ1-2 NA TRBV7-2 NA CASSLVKGRGYTF TGTGCCAGCAGCTTAGTCAAGGGTAGAGGCTACACCTTC
TRBJ1-2 NA TRBV4-1 many CASSQGRGSYGYTF TGCGCCAGCAGCCAAGGGAGGGGGAGCTATGGCTACACCTTC
TRBJ2-7 NA TRBV5-6 NA CASSFDRLTYEQYF TGTGCCAGCAGCTTTGACAGGCTAACCTACGAGCAGTACTTC
TRBJ1-1 NA TRBV9 NA CASSVDQDTEAFF TGTGCCAGCAGCGTAGATCAGGACACTGAAGCTTTCTTT
TRBJ2-1 TRBD2 TRBV18 NA CASSPVQRGINEQFF TGTGCCAGCTCACCAGTCCAGCGGGGTATCAATGAGCAGTTCTTC
TRBJ2-1 TRBD1 TRBV18 NA CASSPQTYRGKNEQFF TGTGCCAGCTCACCACAGACATACAGGGGGAAGAATGAGCAGTTCTTC
TRBJ1-2 NA TRBV6-1 NA CASSENLGGDYGYTF TGTGCCAGCAGTGAGAATTTAGGGGGGGACTATGGCTACACCTTC
TRBJ2-4 NA TRBV4-1 NA CASSQVGGENIQYF TGCGCCAGCAGCCAAGTGGGAGGCGAAAACATTCAGTACTTC
TRBJ1-3 TRBD1 TRBV7-2 NA CASSLLGTVSGNTIYF TGTGCCAGCAGCTTATTAGGGACAGTCTCTGGAAACACCATATATTTT
TRBJ1-2 NA TRBV4-3 few CASSRDGTSYGYTF TGCGCCAGCAGCCGCGACGGGACGTCATATGGCTACACCTTC
TRBJ2-4 TRBD2 TRBV7-9 NA CASSSGLAVYIQYF TGTGCCAGCAGCTCGGGACTAGCGGTTTACATTCAGTACTTC
TRBJ1-2 NA TRBV4-3 NA CASSQGGTYFDYGYTF TGCGCCAGCAGCCAGGGGGGAACTTACTTCGACTATGGCTACACCTTC